This T cell receptor (beta chain) is from a study of T cell responses to AZD1222 COVID-19 vaccine. About the research overall: Pooling was applied to second doses at about 4 or about 12 weeks.

About this clone itself: What it binds is unknown.

Study-level findings and limits: Spike-wide coverage was observed for vaccine-associated CD4 TCRs, with dominant responses at 160-218 and 743-854.

Method: immunoSEQ multiplex PCR; TCRdb's copy keeps in-frame clones and lacks some. The sample records approximately 100,000 clones, approximately 90% being singletons. Trimming at V came to 2 bases and at J to 8 bases, leaving 8 bases not matched to a gene. The CDR3 is 15 residues long. Germline V lookup: CDR1 MGHDK, CDR2 SYGVNS. J is TRBJ2-1 and V is TRBV25-1; 8 bases fit TRBD2. This receptor was taken from an adult in good health. The sample here was peripheral blood, taken on day 0 of AZD1222 vaccination. In DNA form, the CDR3 reads TGTGCCAGCAGTGAAAGGGGCGGGAGGATTCATGAGCAGTTCTTC. This gives the protein CASSERGGRIHEQFF.